This T cell receptor (beta chain) appears in the sequencing data of a study of blood T cells in healthy people across ages. A sample-barcoded 5' primer and a J-beta primer mix were used in a second PCR of roughly 6 to 11 cycles. TCRdb used MiXCR to reprocess the 5' RACE reads, holding one entry per CDR3 protein. The sample has some 1.6 million distinct CDR3 sequences; 30% to 40% are singletons. This CDR3 is built from 13 residues. After removal of 7 bases from V and 7 bases from J, the junction contained 10 bases not matched to a gene. CDR1 and CDR2 from the germline V gene are LNHDA and SQIVND (reference sequence). Donor samples were obtained from healthy Caucasian individuals from Russia, aged about 6 to 100. The authors drew about 10 milliliters of peripheral blood from each donor.

Specimen: blood. The clonotype originates from a woman aged 25 to 39 in good health. The chain employs TRBV19 and TRBJ2-7, with 7 bases aligning to TRBD1. The CDR3 protein is CASNNLQGKEQYF. Here the CDR3 DNA reads TGTGCCAGTAATAATCTACAGGGGAAGGAGCAGTACTTC.